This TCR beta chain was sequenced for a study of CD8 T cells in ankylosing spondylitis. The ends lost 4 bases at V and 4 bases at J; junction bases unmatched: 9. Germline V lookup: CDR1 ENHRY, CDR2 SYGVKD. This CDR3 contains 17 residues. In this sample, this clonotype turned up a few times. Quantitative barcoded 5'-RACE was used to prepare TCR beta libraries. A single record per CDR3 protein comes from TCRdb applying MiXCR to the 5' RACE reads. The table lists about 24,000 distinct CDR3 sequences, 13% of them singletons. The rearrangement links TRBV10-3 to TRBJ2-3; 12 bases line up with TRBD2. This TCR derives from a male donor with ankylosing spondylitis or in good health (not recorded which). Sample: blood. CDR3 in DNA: TGTGCCATCAGTGGAAAGACTAGCGGGAGAAGGGCAGATACGCAGTATTTT. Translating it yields CAISGKTSGRRADTQYF.